The present T cell receptor beta chain was sequenced within a study of blood T cell repertoires in COVID-19. For the study at large: From T cells, B-cell-depleted T cells, or PBMCs came the material, which was cDNA or gDNA.

Original processing notes: Estimates of nucleated cell counts were drawn from the amplification of reference gene primers. Sequencing used immunoSEQ multiplex PCR; TCRdb keeps in-frame clones, though not all of them. That table supplies the V and J calls and clone size; D and trimming were determined from the DNA. The table includes approximately 310,000 clones, approximately 87% detected once. V lost 8 bases and J lost 4; bases outside the gene matches: 4. This CDR3 is built from 14 residues. Germline V gene sequence: CDR1 SGHNT, CDR2 YENEEA. Material for sequencing was peripheral blood. This rearrangement joins TRBV11-3 to TRBJ2-2, with 10 bases that match TRBD1. The source of this sequence is a woman aged 50 to 65 who had recovered from COVID-19. The DNA for the CDR3 is TGTGCCAGCGCGCGGGACAGGGGCACCGGGGAGCTGTTTTTT. It specifies CASARDRGTGELFF.